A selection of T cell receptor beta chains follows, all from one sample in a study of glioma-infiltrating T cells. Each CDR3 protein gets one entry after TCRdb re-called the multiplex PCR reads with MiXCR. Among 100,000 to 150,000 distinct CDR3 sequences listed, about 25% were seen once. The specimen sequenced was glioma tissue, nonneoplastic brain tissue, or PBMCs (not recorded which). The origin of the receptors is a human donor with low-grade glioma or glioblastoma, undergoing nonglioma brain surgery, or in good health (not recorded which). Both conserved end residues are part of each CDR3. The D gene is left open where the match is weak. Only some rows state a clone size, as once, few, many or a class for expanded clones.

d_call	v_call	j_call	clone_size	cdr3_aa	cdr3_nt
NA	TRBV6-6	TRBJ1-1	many	CASSYPSDRPNTEAFF	TGTGCCAGCAGTTACCCATCGGACAGACCGAACACTGAAGCTTTCTTT
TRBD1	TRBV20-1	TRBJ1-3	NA	CSAQDRVAGNTIYF	TGCAGTGCCCAAGACAGGGTGGCTGGAAACACCATATATTTT
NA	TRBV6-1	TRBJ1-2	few	CAIRRSGTSEGYTF	TGTGCCATCAGGAGATCCGGGACAAGCGAGGGCTACACCTTC
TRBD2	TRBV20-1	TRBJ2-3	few	CSARGILAGYTDTQYF	TGCAGTGCTAGAGGCATCCTAGCGGGGTACACAGATACGCAGTATTTT
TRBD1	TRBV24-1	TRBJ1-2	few	CATSDAARTGLNYGGYTF	TGTGCCACCAGTGATGCCGCCAGGACAGGGCTTAACTATGGAGGCTACACCTTC
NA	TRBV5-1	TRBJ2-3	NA	CASSSGLPEEDTQYF	TGCGCCAGCAGCTCGGGACTCCCCGAGGAAGATACGCAGTATTTT
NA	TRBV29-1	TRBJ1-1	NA	CSVEPEGVLNTEAFF	TGCAGCGTTGAGCCGGAGGGGGTTTTAAACACTGAAGCTTTCTTT
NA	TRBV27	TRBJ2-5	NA	CASSPTGGRRGGAETQYF	TGTGCCAGCAGCCCAACCGGTGGGAGGAGAGGAGGGGCGGAGACCCAGTACTTC
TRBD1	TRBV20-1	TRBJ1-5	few	CSAKGQGAGNQPQHF	TGCAGTGCTAAAGGCCAGGGGGCGGGTAATCAGCCCCAGCATTTT
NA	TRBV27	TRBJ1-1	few	CASSPPQGRITEAFF	TGTGCCAGCAGTCCCCCGCAGGGGAGGATCACTGAAGCTTTCTTT
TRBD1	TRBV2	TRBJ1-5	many	CASSRDSGQPQHF	TGTGCCAGCAGTCGGGACAGCGGGCAGCCCCAGCATTTT
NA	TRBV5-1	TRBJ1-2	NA	CASSLVAGNYGYTF	TGCGCCAGCAGCTTGGTGGCAGGCAACTATGGCTACACCTTC
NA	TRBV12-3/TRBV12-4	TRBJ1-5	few	CASSLGALSNQPQHF	TGTGCCAGCAGTTTAGGAGCCTTGAGCAATCAGCCCCAGCATTTT
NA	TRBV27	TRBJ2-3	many	CASSPGHSTDTQYF	TGTGCCAGCAGTCCGGGACATAGCACAGATACGCAGTATTTT
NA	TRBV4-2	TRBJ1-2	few	CASSQFEAGQNYGYTF	TGTGCCAGCAGCCAATTTGAGGCAGGGCAGAACTATGGCTACACCTTC
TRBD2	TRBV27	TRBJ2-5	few	CASSLGLAVQETQYF	TGTGCCAGCAGTTTGGGGCTAGCGGTACAAGAGACCCAGTACTTC
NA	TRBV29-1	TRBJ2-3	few	CSVATGSDTQYF	TGCAGCGTGGCAACAGGGTCAGATACGCAGTATTTT
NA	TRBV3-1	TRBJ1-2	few	CASSQDWGVRRYGYTF	TGTGCCAGCAGCCAAGATTGGGGTGTCAGGAGATATGGCTACACCTTC
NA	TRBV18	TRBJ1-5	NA	CASSPFLGGSNQPQHF	TGTGCCAGCTCACCTTTCTTGGGGGGTAGCAATCAGCCCCAGCATTTT
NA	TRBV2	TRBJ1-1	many	CASSGANVNTEAFF	TGTGCCAGCAGCGGGGCTAACGTGAACACTGAAGCTTTCTTT
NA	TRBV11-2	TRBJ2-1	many	CASSLGSRSSYNEQFF	TGTGCCAGCAGCTTAGGATCCCGGAGCTCCTACAATGAGCAGTTCTTC
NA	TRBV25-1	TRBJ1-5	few	CASTGGGLGQPQHF	TGTGCCAGCACCGGTGGGGGGCTGGGGCAGCCCCAGCATTTT
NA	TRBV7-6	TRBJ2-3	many	CASSLDPLTDTQYF	TGTGCCAGCAGCTTGGATCCCCTAACAGATACGCAGTATTTT
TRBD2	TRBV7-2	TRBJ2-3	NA	CASSLSLAVTDTQYF	TGTGCCAGCAGCTTAAGTCTAGCGGTTACAGATACGCAGTATTTT
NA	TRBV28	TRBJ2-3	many	CASTWVVAGSGTDTQYF	TGTGCCAGCACATGGGTCGTGGCAGGGAGTGGCACAGATACGCAGTATTTT
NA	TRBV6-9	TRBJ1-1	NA	CASSWLQAYATEAFF	TGTGCCAGCAGTTGGCTACAGGCCTACGCCACTGAGGCTTTCTTT
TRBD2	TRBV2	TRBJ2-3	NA	CASSDPAGVIDTQYF	TGTGCCAGCAGTGACCCGGCGGGGGTTATAGATACGCAGTATTTT
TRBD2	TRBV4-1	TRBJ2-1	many	CASSRQMSGGMYNEQFF	TGCGCCAGCAGCCGCCAGATGAGCGGGGGGATGTACAATGAGCAGTTCTTC
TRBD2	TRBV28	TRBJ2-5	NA	CASHRGGNQETQYF	TGTGCCAGCCACCGGGGGGGGAACCAAGAGACCCAGTACTTC
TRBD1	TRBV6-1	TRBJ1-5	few	CASGDSRRDRGWQPQHF	TGTGCCAGCGGGGACTCACGCCGGGACAGGGGTTGGCAGCCCCAGCATTTT
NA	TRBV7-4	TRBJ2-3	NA	CASSVPLALSTDTQYF	TGTGCCAGCAGTGTTCCCCTAGCGCTAAGCACAGATACGCAGTATTTT
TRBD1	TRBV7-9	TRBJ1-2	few	CASSPRQGGIYGYTF	TGTGCCAGCAGCCCCCGACAGGGGGGGATCTATGGCTACACCTTC
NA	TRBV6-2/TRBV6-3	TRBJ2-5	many	CASSYSRGETQYF	TGTGCCAGCAGTTACTCGCGAGGAGAGACCCAGTACTTC
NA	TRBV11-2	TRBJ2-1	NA	CASSLERGEQFF	TGTGCCAGCAGCTTAGAAAGGGGTGAGCAGTTCTTC
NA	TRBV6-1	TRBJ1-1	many	CASILELDTEAFF	TGTGCCAGCATCCTCGAGTTAGACACTGAAGCTTTCTTT
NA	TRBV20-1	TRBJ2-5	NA	CSARDQLGGGGQETQYF	TGCAGTGCTAGGGATCAGTTGGGAGGGGGAGGACAAGAGACCCAGTACTTC
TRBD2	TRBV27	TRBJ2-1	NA	CASNSAGGWNEQFF	TGTGCCAGCAATTCAGCGGGGGGCTGGAATGAGCAGTTCTTC
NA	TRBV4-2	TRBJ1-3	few	CASSQVADSGNTIYF	TGTGCCAGCAGCCAAGTGGCGGACTCTGGAAACACCATATATTTT
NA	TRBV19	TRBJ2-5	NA	CASSRGGTAYQETQYF	TGTGCCAGTAGCCGAGGGGGGACAGCGTACCAAGAGACCCAGTACTTC
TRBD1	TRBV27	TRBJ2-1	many	CASSSGGTGGLDEQFF	TGTGCCAGCAGTTCTGGAGGGACAGGGGGTCTGGATGAGCAGTTCTTC
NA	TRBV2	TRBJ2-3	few	CASSVIRRADTQYF	TGTGCCAGCAGTGTTATTAGACGTGCAGATACGCAGTATTTT
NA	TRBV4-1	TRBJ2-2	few	CASSPPAGNTGELFF	TGCGCCAGCAGCCCCCCAGCAGGGAACACCGGGGAGCTGTTTTTT
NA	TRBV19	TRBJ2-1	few	CASRNQDNEQFF	TGTGCCAGTAGAAACCAAGACAATGAGCAGTTCTTC
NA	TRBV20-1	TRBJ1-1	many	CSARYKTAMNTEAFF	TGCAGTGCAAGGTATAAGACAGCCATGAACACTGAAGCTTTCTTT